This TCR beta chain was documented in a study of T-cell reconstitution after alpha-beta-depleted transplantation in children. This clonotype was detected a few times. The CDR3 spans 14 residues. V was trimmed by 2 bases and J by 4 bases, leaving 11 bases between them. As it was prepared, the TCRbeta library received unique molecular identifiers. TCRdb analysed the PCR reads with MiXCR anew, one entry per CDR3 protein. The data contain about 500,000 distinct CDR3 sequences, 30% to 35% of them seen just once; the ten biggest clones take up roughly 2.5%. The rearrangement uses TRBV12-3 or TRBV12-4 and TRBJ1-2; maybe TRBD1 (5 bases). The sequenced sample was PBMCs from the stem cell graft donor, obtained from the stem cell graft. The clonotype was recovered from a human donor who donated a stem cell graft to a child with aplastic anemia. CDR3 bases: TGTGCCAGCAGTTTACAGGGAACCTCCTATGGCTACACCTTC. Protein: CASSLQGTSYGYTF.